This TCR beta chain was documented in a study of lung T cells in sarcoidosis with Löfgren's syndrome. This clonotype was recorded many times. Trimming shortened V by 7 bases and J by 0 bases, and 13 bases separated the two germline ends. From germline, CDR1 is LNHDA and CDR2 SQIVND (reference sequence). The CDR3 totals 15 residues. TCRdb recomputed calls from the reads with MiXCR, one row per CDR3 protein. Among 58,000 or so distinct CDR3 sequences listed, over 20% were seen once. The material sequenced was CD4+ T cells from PBMCs. The rearrangement joins TRBV19 to TRBJ1-5, with D possibly matching TRBD1 (6 bases). This TCR derives from a human donor with sarcoidosis (Löfgren's syndrome or another form), or a control subject (not recorded which). The CDR3 coding sequence is TGTGCCAGTAACCGACTACAGGGTAGCAATCAGCCCCAGCATTTT. Translation gives CASNRLQGSNQPQHF. The full variable domain, with the rest looked up from reference TRBV19 and TRBJ1-5, is DGGITQSPKYLFRKEGQNVTLSCEQNLNHDAMYWYRQDPGQGLRLIYYSQIVNDFQKGDIAEGYSVSREKKESFPLTVTSAQKNPTAFYLCASNRLQGSNQPQHFGDGTRLSIL.